This T cell receptor beta chain was captured by sequencing in a study of pediatric ulcerative colitis. On this clone: Its antigen is still unknown.

The CDR3 has 15 residues. CDR1 and CDR2 (germline): MDHEN, SYDVKM. Trimming took off 1 base at V and 0 bases at J, with 7 bases between the two ends. Sequencing was at survey level. Using immunoSEQ multiplex PCR, the repertoire was profiled, and TCRdb retains in-frame clones only, with some absent. The table records some 50,000 clones, 60% to 85% of them present only once. Study-wide findings and caveats: Compared with controls, ulcerative colitis showed greater blood-rectum clone sharing. Two patients' blood samples yielded substantially fewer templates. Some T cells in rectal biopsies may come from blood, especially with overt colitis.

Rectal tissue came from one to two pinch biopsies taken at colonoscopy. Sequencing used gut tissue. The clonotype comes from a girl between 10 and 17 years old with moderate ulcerative colitis. The rearrangement uses TRBV28 and TRBJ1-5, with D perhaps matching TRBD1 (5 bases). CDR3 coding DNA: TGTGCCAGCAGTTTATTACAGGTTAGCAATCAGCCCCAGCATTTT. Translated, it gives CASSLLQVSNQPQHF.